Following are 5 T cell receptor beta chains from one sample sequenced in a study of T cells after posttransplantation cyclophosphamide. TCRdb's table, derived via immunoSEQ multiplex PCR, lists solely in-frame clones and lacks some. Recorded here are about 34,000 clones, none singletons. The source material was PBMCs. These receptor sequences come from a woman between 50 and 59 years old in good health and a related stem cell transplant donor.

In its sample, this clone was seen many times. This chain joins TRBV6-2 or TRBV6-3 and TRBJ2-1, with D perhaps matching TRBD2 (6 bases). This CDR3 region has 12 residues. The V gene's germline CDR1 is MNHEY and CDR2 SVGEGT. Trimming cost V 4 bases and J 6 bases, with 7 bases left between them. For the CDR3, the DNA is TGTGCCAGCAGTTTCGGGGGCAATGAGCAGTTCTTC. It encodes CASSFGGNEQFF.

This clone has ten or more counts. CDR3 DNA sequence: TGTGCCAGCAGCTTAGTAGGGACAGGGGTGAACTATGGCTACACCTTC. The encoded protein is CASSLVGTGVNYGYTF. This chain joins TRBV7-2 and TRBJ1-2; 10 bases map to TRBD1. This CDR3 spans 16 amino acids. V was pared by 1 base and J by 2 bases, with 4 bases of the junction left unmatched. Germline-derived CDR1 and CDR2 are SGHTA and FQGNSA.

This clone occurred many times. The chain carries TRBV6-5 and TRBJ1-5, with 7 nucleotides matching TRBD1. This CDR3 has 13 residues. Looked up from germline, CDR1 is MNHEY and CDR2 is SVGAGI. V shed 8 bases and J 7 bases; nucleotides not matched to a gene: 8. The CDR3 sequence is CASFDRVGQPQHF. In DNA form, the CDR3 reads TGTGCCAGCTTCGACAGGGTCGGACAGCCCCAGCATTTT.

This clone came up many times. The V gene is TRBV28, the J gene TRBJ1-1; D not certain. The CDR3 loop spans 13 amino acids. Germline V lookup: CDR1 MDHEN, CDR2 SYDVKM. V lost 9 bases and J lost 3, with 14 bases in between. CDR3 nucleotides: TGTGCCAGTTATTTGTCACGGGACACTGAAGCTTTCTTT. Protein: CASYLSRDTEAFF.

This clone was found many times. The chain is built from TRBV28 and TRBJ2-4; D is ambiguous. The CDR3 consists of 12 residues. Trimming took 5 bases from V and 6 from J, leaving 8 bases between them. Germline assignment: CDR1 MDHEN and CDR2 SYDVKM. CDR3 sequence (DNA): TGTGCCAGCAGTAGCACCGTAAACATTCAGTACTTC. Protein: CASSSTVNIQYF.